Below are 14 T cell receptor beta chains sequenced from a single sample in a study of shared clonotypes between healthy human individuals. The data were produced by immunoSEQ multiplex PCR, yet TCRdb's version contains in-frame clones alone and is incomplete. The data hold roughly 1,500,000 clones, with nearly 99% observed a single time. Sample: naive CD4+ T cells sorted from blood. Described subset: CD45RA+ positively selected. Receptors were obtained from a young man in good health.

This chain links TRBV30 with TRBJ1-5; 9 positions match TRBD1. J lost 4 bases, V lost 2 bases, and 9 bases had no gene match. The CDR3 runs 16 residues. Looked up from germline, CDR1 is GTSNPN and CDR2 is SVGIG (reference sequence). The CDR3 loop reads CAWSPVGQGGNQPQHF. The CDR3 DNA sequence: TGTGCCTGGAGTCCCGTGGGACAGGGAGGGAATCAGCCCCAGCATTTT.

The CDR3 region has the DNA TGCAGCGTTGAAGATGGGGGGGGGACCCCAAGCACAGATACGCAGTATTTT. This encodes CSVEDGGGTPSTDTQYF. This chain links TRBV29-1 with TRBJ2-3; 7 bases are a match to TRBD2. V lost 0 bases and J lost 0; bases outside the gene matches: 9. Germline CDR1 reads SQVTM; CDR2 reads ANQGSEA. CDR3 length equals 17 residues.

The CDR3: CASRVGKAVTGELFF. CDR3 coding DNA: TGTGCCAGCAGAGTAGGGAAAGCCGTGACCGGGGAGCTGTTTTTT. The V call is TRBV6-1, the J call TRBJ2-2, with D unresolved. The V end lost 6 bases, the J end lost 5 bases, and 16 bases lay between the germline ends. The CDR3 loop spans 15 amino acids. The germline gives CDR1 MNHNS, CDR2 SASEGT.

The chain joins TRBV5-5 to TRBJ1-1, with a possible D match to TRBD1 (5 bases). The V end was cut by 4 bases, the J end by 0 bases, with 16 bases between. This CDR3 spans 16 amino acids. Germline V gives CDR1 SGHKS, CDR2 YYEKEE (reference sequence). The CDR3 sequence is CASSRSGGTMNTEAFF. The CDR3 DNA follows: TGTGCCAGCAGCCGGTCAGGTGGGACCATGAACACTGAAGCTTTCTTT.

The chain joins TRBV5-4 to TRBJ1-1; 8 nucleotides line up with TRBD1. In germline, CDR1 is SGHNT, CDR2 YYREEE (reference sequence). The trim removed 2 bases at V and 1 base at J, leaving 1 base unmatched. CDR3 length equals 14 residues. The CDR3 DNA reads as TGTGCCAGCAGCTTTGGACAGGGGAACACTGAAGCTTTCTTT. It yields the protein CASSFGQGNTEAFF.

The chain joins TRBV5-1 to TRBJ2-3, with 7 bases lining up with TRBD2. This CDR3 contains 17 residues. Germline CDR1 is SGHRS and CDR2 is YFSETQ. V shed 4 bases, J shed 5 bases, and the junction held 16 bases outside the gene matches. CDR3 sequence (DNA): TGCGCCAGCAGCCTTTCCCCCAGAGGGGAGGGAAGAGATACGCAGTATTTT. This translates into CASSLSPRGEGRDTQYF.

Comment on this clone: The junction departs from germline at one end; a sequencing error may be responsible. The chain has TRBV4-3 and TRBJ1-5; TRBD1 matches 10 bases. Germline CDR1 reads LGHNA; CDR2 reads YSLEER. The CDR3 spans 15 residues. The chain's CDR3 is CASRQDRGPGQPQHF. DNA for the CDR3: TGCGCCAGCAGACAAGACAGGGGGCCGGGCCAGCCCCAGCATTTT.

This clone was seen a few times. The chain combines TRBV27 with TRBJ2-7; D call uncertain. Looked up from germline, CDR1 is MNHEY and CDR2 is SMNVEV (reference sequence). V was cut by 6 bases and J by 2 bases, with 11 bases left in between. CDR3 length: 13 residues. The chain's CDR3 is CASSRPPTYEQYF. In DNA, the CDR3 is TGTGCCAGCAGCCGACCCCCAACCTACGAGCAGTACTTC.

This clone was seen just once. This chain links TRBV5-4 with TRBJ2-7; 10 bases agree with TRBD1. Germline values: CDR1 SGHNT, CDR2 YYREEE (reference sequence). There are 16 residues in the CDR3. Trimming cost V 3 bases and J 4 bases; bases outside gene matches: 10. The chain's CDR3 is CASSSGRDRGSYEQYF. Here the CDR3 DNA reads TGTGCCAGCAGCTCTGGCCGGGACAGGGGTTCGTACGAGCAGTACTTC. Full variable domain (remainder filled in from reference TRBV5-4 and TRBJ2-7): ETGVTQSPTHLIKTRGQQVTLRCSSQSGHNTVSWYQQALGQGPQFIFQYYREEENGRGNFPPRFSGLQFPNYSSELNVNALELDDSALYLCASSSGRDRGSYEQYFGPGTRLTVT.

The rearrangement joins TRBV15 to TRBJ1-2, with no clear D. Germline V CDR1 and CDR2: LNHNV, YYDKDF (reference sequence). V was pared by 0 bases and J by 2 bases, with 7 bases between. This CDR3 is 14 amino acids long. The CDR3 nucleotides are TGTGCCACCAGCAGAGATCCCGTAAACTATGGCTACACCTTC. This gives the protein CATSRDPVNYGYTF.

This chain connects TRBV7-2 to TRBJ2-7; weak D call: TRBD1 (5 bases). CDR3 length: 14 amino acids. Germline CDR1 SGHTA, CDR2 FQGNSA. V was clipped by 2 bases and J by 0 bases, with 8 bases between them. The CDR3 protein is CASSLLQGSYEQYF. CDR3 nucleotides: TGTGCCAGCAGCTTACTTCAGGGCTCCTACGAGCAGTACTTC.

CDR3 nucleotides: TGTGCCAGCTCACCAAATTCGAACGGGGCCGGGGAGCTGTTTTTT. Translating gives CASSPNSNGAGELFF. J is TRBJ2-2 and V is TRBV18; weak D call: TRBD2 (5 bases). Between the trimmed V and J ends, which lost 2 bases and 6 bases, there was a span of 13 bases. CDR1 KGHSH and CDR2 LQKENI come from the germline V gene. This CDR3 region has 15 residues. The full variable domain, its missing parts supplied by reference TRBV18 and TRBJ2-2, is NAGVMQNPRHLVRRRGQEARLRCSPMKGHSHVYWYRQLPEEGLKFMVYLQKENIIDESGMPKERFSAEFPKEGPSILRIQQVVRGDSAAYFCASSPNSNGAGELFFGEGSRLTVL.

The chain has TRBV6-1 and TRBJ1-2; the D gene is possibly TRBD1 (6 bases). Per germline, CDR1 MNHNS and CDR2 SASEGT. Trimming cost V 1 base and J 3 bases, with 6 bases left between them. The CDR3 length is 13 residues. The CDR3 protein is CASSEEGDYGYTF. The CDR3, as DNA: TGTGCCAGCAGTGAAGAGGGGGACTATGGCTACACCTTC.

The V gene is TRBV7-3, the J gene TRBJ2-1; 9 bases fit TRBD2. The trim removed 4 bases at V and 6 bases at J, leaving 7 bases unmatched. This CDR3 has 15 residues. Germline V lookup: CDR1 SGHTA, CDR2 FQGTGA. The CDR3 DNA reads TGTGCCAGCAGCTCACGTATAGCGGGAGTCAATGAGCAGTTCTTC. Translating gives CASSSRIAGVNEQFF.